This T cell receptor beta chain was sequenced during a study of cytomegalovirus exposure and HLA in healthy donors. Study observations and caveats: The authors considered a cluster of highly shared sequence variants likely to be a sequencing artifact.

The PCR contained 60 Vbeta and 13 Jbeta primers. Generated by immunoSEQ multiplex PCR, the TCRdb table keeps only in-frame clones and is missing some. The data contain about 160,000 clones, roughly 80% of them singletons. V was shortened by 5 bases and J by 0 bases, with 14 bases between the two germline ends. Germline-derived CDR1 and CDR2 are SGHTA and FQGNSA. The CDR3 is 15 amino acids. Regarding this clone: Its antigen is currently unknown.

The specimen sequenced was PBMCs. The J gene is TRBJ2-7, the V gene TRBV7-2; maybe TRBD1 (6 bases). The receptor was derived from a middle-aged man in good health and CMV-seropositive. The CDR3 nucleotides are TGTGCCAGCAGCCCCGGACAGTCTAGCTCCTACGAGCAGTACTTC. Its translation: CASSPGQSSSYEQYF.